This TCR beta chain is from a study of blood T cells in healthy people across ages. The donors, healthy Caucasians from Russia, were aged roughly 6 to 100. Researchers isolated at least 7 million PBMCs per sample. Overall study results and limits: The diversity estimates, figures obtained from one million T cells, were considered underestimates.

About this clonotype: Its antigen is not known.

Per the germline V gene, CDR1 is SQVTM and CDR2 is ANQGSEA. V dropped 7 bases and J dropped 0 bases, with 12 bases sitting between them. CDR3 length: 13 amino acids. It was with a sample-barcoded 5' primer and a J-beta primer mix that a second PCR of about 6 to 12 cycles was run. Through a template-switch adaptor with 12 random nucleotides, each cDNA molecule received a tag. TCRdb processed the 5' RACE reads anew with MiXCR; each CDR3 protein has one entry. The profile covers about a million distinct CDR3 sequences, with roughly 51% appearing a single time and 20% to 25% taken by the ten largest. The sample was blood. The clonotype was recovered from a woman aged 60-70 years in good health. The rearrangement links TRBV29-1 to TRBJ1-1, with a weak D call TRBD1 (5 bases). Here the CDR3 DNA reads TGCAGCGCTGTAAGGGGTTTGAACACTGAAGCTTTCTTT. This codes for CSAVRGLNTEAFF.